These 3 T cell receptor beta chains share one sample of origin, sequenced in a study of shared clonotypes between healthy human individuals. Profiled with immunoSEQ multiplex PCR; TCRdb holds only in-frame clones, not every one. The table lists more than 500,000 clones, roughly 95% of them singletons. The material sequenced was naive CD4+ T cells sorted from blood. The subset is: CD45RA+ positively selected. The receptors stem from a woman between 25 and 40 years old in good health.

This chain's CDR3 is CASSQDSGTLEFF. Here the CDR3 DNA reads TGTGCCAGCAGCCAAGATAGCGGGACCCTGGAGTTCTTC. The chain employs TRBV4-2 and TRBJ2-1, with 8 nucleotides matching TRBD2. CDR3 length: 13 residues. The germline CDR1 and CDR2 sequences are LGHNA and YNFKEQ. Unmatched junction bases numbered 6, after V lost 0 bases and J lost 14 bases.

The chain combines TRBV28 with TRBJ2-7, with 9 nucleotides matching TRBD1. V trimming: 4 bases; J trimming: 7 bases; junction bases outside the gene matches: 8. Germline-derived CDR1 and CDR2 are MDHEN and SYDVKM. This CDR3 is 14 amino acids long. CDR3 sequence reads: CASSSTGTGPEQYF. CDR3 in DNA: TGTGCCAGCAGTTCGACCGGGACAGGGCCGGAGCAGTACTTC.

V gene TRBV6-6 combines with J gene TRBJ2-2; TRBD1 matches 11 bases. The CDR3 totals 15 residues. Germline CDR1 and CDR2: MNHNY and SVGAGI (reference sequence). V trimming: 7 bases; J trimming: 7 bases; junction bases outside the gene matches: 8. For the CDR3, the DNA is TGTGCCAGCACCCAAAGGACAGGGGGCGTCGGGGAGCTGTTTTTT. Its protein is CASTQRTGGVGELFF.